This T cell receptor beta chain was identified during a study of blood T cell repertoires in COVID-19. The table came from immunoSEQ multiplex PCR; TCRdb's copy has only in-frame clones and leaves some out. The table lists approximately 230,000 clones, around 89% of them singletons, with around 4% in the top ten. Germline values: CDR1 MGHDK, CDR2 SYGVNS. V was clipped by 4 bases and J by 4 bases, with 13 bases between them. The CDR3 runs 14 residues. This chain uses TRBV25-1 with TRBJ1-2; D is uncertain. Input material: PBMCs or T cells enriched from blood (not recorded which). The sequence was obtained from a young woman who had recovered from COVID-19. The DNA of the CDR3 is TGTGCCAGCAGTGCCAAGGAGGCCCCCTATGGCTACACCTTC. This sequence encodes CASSAKEAPYGYTF.